A selection of T cell receptor beta chains follows, all from one sample in a study of cytomegalovirus exposure and HLA in healthy donors. Clones were read by immunoSEQ multiplex PCR, and TCRdb kept only the in-frame ones, dropping some. The sample has roughly 120,000 clones; more than 65% are singletons. Material: PBMCs. The receptors were sampled from a woman aged 18-30 years in good health and CMV-seronegative. Both conserved end residues are part of each CDR3. A D gene is named only where the DNA matches it firmly. Where a row states a size, it is once, few, many or the class of an expanded clone; other rows omit it.

d_gene	v_gene	j_gene	len	abundance	CDR3nt	CDR3aa
-	TRBV29-1	TRBJ2-7	14	-	TGCAGCGTTGAATCTGGCAGGGGGGTCTACGAGCAGTACTTC	CSVESGRGVYEQYF
TRBD2	TRBV7-2	TRBJ2-5	16	-	TGTGCCAGCAGCTTAACGGCGGGGGGGCCGGGGGAGACCCAGTACTTC	CASSLTAGGPGETQYF
TRBD1	TRBV6-1	TRBJ2-6	14	-	TGTGCCAGCAGTACAGGGGCTGGGGCCAACGTCCTGACTTTC	CASSTGAGANVLTF
TRBD1	TRBV5-4	TRBJ1-2	14	-	TGTGCCAGCAGCACGGACAGGGGCACCTATGGCTACACCTTC	CASSTDRGTYGYTF
-	TRBV5-3	TRBJ2-1	14	-	TGTGCCAGAAGCCCCATCTACAGGGATCGGGAGCAGTTCTTC	CARSPIYRDREQFF
-	TRBV12-5	TRBJ1-1	15	-	TGTGCTAGTGGTTTGGGCGCGAGCCGTTCCACTGAAGCTTTCTTT	CASGLGASRSTEAFF
-	TRBV5-1	TRBJ1-1	14	-	TGCGCCAGCAGCTTGAACTCACAGGGATTTGAAGCTTTCTTT	CASSLNSQGFEAFF
-	TRBV5-1	TRBJ2-5	12	-	TGCGCCAGCAGCTTGGCCTTCGAGACCCAGTACTTC	CASSLAFETQYF
-	TRBV5-6	TRBJ1-1	12	-	TGTGCCAGCAGCTGGGCCTACACTGAAGCTTTCTTT	CASSWAYTEAFF
TRBD1	TRBV6-5	TRBJ1-5	15	few	TGTGCCAGCAGCCTGGACAGGGGACGAAATCAGCCCCAGCATTTT	CASSLDRGRNQPQHF
-	TRBV4-3	TRBJ1-3	17	-	TGCGCCAGCAGCCACGTCGAGGCCACTCGCTCTGGAAACACCATATATTTT	CASSHVEATRSGNTIYF
-	TRBV25-1	TRBJ1-4	10	-	TGTGCCAGCTCAAATGAAAAACTGTTTTTT	CASSNEKLFF
TRBD2	TRBV4-2	TRBJ2-1	18	few	TGTGCCAGCAGCCAAGACGGGACTAGCGGGGGTCAAGAGAATGAGCAGTTCTTC	CASSQDGTSGGQENEQFF
-	TRBV7-3	TRBJ2-3	13	few	TGTGCCAGCAGCTTAAATGAGGGAGATACGCAGTATTTT	CASSLNEGDTQYF
TRBD1	TRBV4-2	TRBJ1-4	15	once	TGTGCCAGCAGCCAAGGGGACAGGGATGATGAAAAACTGTTTTTT	CASSQGDRDDEKLFF
TRBD1	TRBV18	TRBJ1-1	16	-	TGTGCCAGCTCACCGTCCCGGGACAGGGGGCACACTGAAGCTTTCTTT	CASSPSRDRGHTEAFF
-	TRBV7-2	TRBJ1-5	15	-	TGTGCCAGCAGCTTCAGGGGTGGGGGCAATCAGCCCCAGCATTTT	CASSFRGGGNQPQHF
-	TRBV2	TRBJ1-2	16	-	TGTGCCAGCAGTCTCCAATGGGGCGAAAGCAACTATGGCTACACCTTC	CASSLQWGESNYGYTF
-	TRBV19	TRBJ2-7	14	-	TGTGCCAGTAGTGCCGGTGGGCAGTCCTACGAGCAGTACTTC	CASSAGGQSYEQYF
TRBD2	TRBV6-5	TRBJ2-2	14	-	TGTGCCAGCAACCCGGGACTAGCCGTCGGAGAGCTGCTTTTT	CASNPGLAVGELLF
TRBD1	TRBV11-2	TRBJ2-7	14	-	TGTGCCAGCAGCTCACGGGACAGGGGGCTCGAGCAGTACTTC	CASSSRDRGLEQYF
-	TRBV27	TRBJ1-1	14	-	TGTGCCAGCAGTGGAAGGGAGACGTGGACTGAAGCTTTCTTT	CASSGRETWTEAFF
-	TRBV7-2	TRBJ2-7	18	-	TGTGCCAGCAGCTTATCAAACTTCAGGGGGGCCCCCTCCTACGAGCAGTACTTC	CASSLSNFRGAPSYEQYF
-	TRBV18	TRBJ2-1	15	-	TGTGCCAGCTCACCATTGGGGCTAACCTACAATGAGCAGTTCTTC	CASSPLGLTYNEQFF
TRBD1	TRBV7-9	TRBJ2-3	16	-	TGTGCCAGCAGCTTGCCCCGGGACAGATATACAGATACGCAGTATTTT	CASSLPRDRYTDTQYF
-	TRBV27	TRBJ1-1	15	-	TGTGCCAGCAGTAGCGGAAAAGTGGGGAACACTGAAGCTTTCTTT	CASSSGKVGNTEAFF
-	TRBV18	TRBJ2-2	15	-	TGTGCCAGCTCGAGCGGGCAGGCTAACACCGGGGAGCTGTTTTTT	CASSSGQANTGELFF
-	TRBV18	TRBJ1-4	16	-	TGTGCCAGCTCACCACCTAAACGGACAGTGGATGAAAAACTGTTTTTT	CASSPPKRTVDEKLFF
-	TRBV18	TRBJ1-2	16	-	TGTGCCAGCTCACCTCCTACCGGCGGTGGTGGAATCAACTACACCTTC	CASSPPTGGGGINYTF
TRBD1	TRBV6-1	TRBJ1-2	14	-	TGTGCCAGCAGAGAACAGGGGATTTACTATGGCTACACCTTC	CASREQGIYYGYTF
-	TRBV2	TRBJ2-6	19	few	TGTGCCAGCAGTGAGAGTGGTGGGCAGGGAAGAACTGGGGCCAACGGCCTGACTTTC	CASSESGGQGRTGANGLTF
-	TRBV7-2	TRBJ1-2	14	few	TGTGCCAGCTGCTTGGTCGGGGTCGACTATGGCTACACCTTC	CASCLVGVDYGYTF
-	TRBV7-2	TRBJ2-2	17	-	TGTGCCAGCAGCTTAGGTCGGACAACTGGGAACACCGGGGAGCTGTTTTTT	CASSLGRTTGNTGELFF
-	TRBV9	TRBJ2-5	13	few	TGTGCCAGCAGCGTAGGCCTAGTAGGAACCCAGTACTTC	CASSVGLVGTQYF
TRBD2	TRBV7-2	TRBJ2-3	16	-	TGTGCCAGCAGCTTATCGGGGACTACTCCAGTGGATACGCAGTATTTT	CASSLSGTTPVDTQYF
-	TRBV4-3	TRBJ1-2	18	-	TGCGCCAGCAGCCAAGGCGGCAGCGTGAACCAACGTAACTATGGCTACACCTTC	CASSQGGSVNQRNYGYTF
-	TRBV6-1	TRBJ1-4	17	-	TGTGCCAGCAGTGACGGAGGCTACAGGGCGACTAATGAAAAACTGTTTTTT	CASSDGGYRATNEKLFF